This passage covers 18 T cell receptor beta chains from one sample sequenced in a study of tumor-infiltrating lymphocytes in primary liver carcinoma. Unsorted bulk tissue, about 19-30 mg of it, served as the source for co-extraction of RNA and DNA. A constant-region primer primed TCR beta cDNA synthesis from 500 to 550 ng of total RNA. Employing slightly modified ARM-PCR, three nested multiplex PCR rounds were run, and these gave rise to the TCR beta libraries. A C-beta reverse primer was combined with TRBV1-TRBV30 forward primers in the first two PCR rounds, and each round had roughly 11 cycles. Via MiXCR, TCRdb re-called the multiplex PCR reads, giving one row per CDR3 protein. The sample holds 30,000 to 40,000 distinct CDR3 sequences, around 74% seen once. The sample comprised liver tumor tissue from sampling region 4. Indicated subset: tumor region T4, right-lateral pole. Receptors originate from a man aged 40-49 years with primary liver carcinoma and hepatitis B virus infection.

This clonotype was found a few times. The junction and the germline gene differ at one end; a read error may be behind it. V and J are TRBV6-2 or TRBV6-3 and TRBJ2-2, with 8 bases fitting TRBD1. The CDR3 totals 14 residues. Germline V gene data show CDR1 as MNHEY and CDR2 as SVGEGT. The CDR3 loop reads CVSSRTGSTGELFF. Here the CDR3 DNA reads TGTGTCAGCAGTCGGACAGGGTCCACTGGGGAGCTGTTTTTT.

This clonotype has a single count. A junction end diverges from the germline sequence, so it may reflect a read error. V is TRBV9 and J is TRBJ2-7; 9 bases are a match to TRBD1. There are 14 residues in the CDR3. Germline CDR1 is SGDLS and CDR2 is YYNGEE. Here the CDR3 reads CASREGQGPYEHYF. CDR3 nucleotides: TGTGCCAGCAGAGAAGGACAGGGGCCCTACGAGCATTACTTC.

By sample share, this clonotype is medium-sized. The V gene is TRBV5-4, the J gene TRBJ2-3; the D is unclear. CDR1 and CDR2 from the germline V gene are SGHNT and YYREEE (reference sequence). V gave up 4 bases and J gave up 7 bases, with 13 bases separating them. This CDR3 is 13 amino acids long. CDR3 in amino acids: CASSPPSVNTQYF. Here the CDR3 DNA reads TGTGCCAGCAGCCCCCCGAGTGTTAATACGCAGTATTTT.

About this clonotype: Compared with germline, one end of the junction differs, possibly owing to a read error. The chain joins TRBV6-1 to TRBJ2-3; a possible D gene is TRBD2 (6 bases). The CDR3 is 15 residues long. Germline V gene sequence: CDR1 MNHNS, CDR2 SASEGT. The CDR3: CTSTVEGGGRDTQYF. CDR3 DNA sequence: TGTACCAGCACTGTAGAAGGTGGAGGGAGAGATACGCAGTATTTT.

With regard to this clonotype: A junction boundary mismatches the germline segment, possibly from a read error. This chain links TRBV11-1 with TRBJ2-4; 9 bases fit TRBD1. CDR3 length equals 17 residues. Germline CDR1 SGHAT, CDR2 FQDESV (reference sequence). CDR3 coding DNA: TGTGCCAGCAACTCTCCGGGACAGGGAGCATCAAAAACCATTAAGTACTTC. It encodes CASNSPGQGASKTIKYF. Filled out from reference TRBV11-1 and TRBJ2-4, the complete variable domain reads EAEVAQSPRYKITEKSQAVAFWCDPISGHATLYWYRQILGQGPELLVQFQDESVVDDSQLPKDRFSAERLKGVDSTLKIQPAELGDSAMYLCASNSPGQGASKTIKYFGAGTRLSVL.

The sample holds a few counts of this clonotype. This chain joins TRBV30 and TRBJ2-1; TRBD2 is a possible D gene (7 bases). The V and J ends lost 4 bases and 8 bases respectively, with 21 bases between them. The V gene's germline CDR1 is GTSNPN and CDR2 SVGIG (reference sequence). This CDR3 is 15 amino acids long. This chain's CDR3 is CAWKGIDLGGDEQFF. CDR3 bases: TGTGCCTGGAAAGGGATTGACCTAGGGGGGGATGAGCAGTTCTTC.

Comments on this clonotype: An end of the junction does not agree with germline; a read error may underlie this. The chain recombines TRBV4-3 with TRBJ1-1; D call uncertain. Germline V gives CDR1 LGHNA, CDR2 YSLEER. The CDR3 sequence is 14 residues long. The CDR3 region is CAGSHLDKNTEAFF. CDR3 nucleotides: TGCGCCGGCAGCCACCTCGACAAGAACACTGAGGCTTTCTTT.

This clonotype was picked up a small number of times. One end of the junction fails to match germline, which may point to a read error. The chain uses TRBV6-2 or TRBV6-3 and TRBJ1-1; 10 positions match TRBD1. Per the germline V gene, CDR1 is MNHEY and CDR2 is SVGEGT. The CDR3 is made up of 14 amino acids. Written as DNA, the CDR3 is TGTGCCAGCAGTTTGACAGGGGGCAACATTGAAGCTTTCTTT. It codes for CASSLTGGNIEAFF.

As to this clonotype: The junction shows a germline mismatch at one end, possibly a read error. The chain employs TRBV12-3 or TRBV12-4 and TRBJ2-5; either TRBD1 or TRBD2 may fit D (7 bases each). The CDR3 runs to 13 residues. The CDR3 reads CVRSRSGTEIQYF. The CDR3 DNA reads TGTGTCAGAAGTCGAAGCGGGACAGAGATCCAGTACTTC.

Note on this clonotype: Because it lacks the conserved phenylalanine or tryptophan at the end, this CDR3 is likely a read error. The V call is TRBV29-1, the J call TRBJ1-1; D gene unclear. The CDR3 runs 11 residues. Germline CDR1 reads SQVTM; CDR2 reads ANQGSEA. DNA of the CDR3: TGCAGCGTTATTGAGAACATTGAAGCTTTCATT. Protein sequence: CSVIENIEAFI.

To note about this clonotype: The junction departs from germline at one end; a sequencing error may be responsible. This chain connects TRBV6-2 or TRBV6-3 to TRBJ2-1; TRBD2 is a possible D gene (5 bases). CDR3 size: 16 residues. CDR1 and CDR2 (germline): MNHEY, SVGEGT. Here the CDR3 reads CAGSPRVVGDAHEQFF. CDR3 sequence (DNA): TGTGCCGGCAGCCCGAGGGTAGTCGGAGATGCGCATGAGCAGTTCTTC.

The chain uses TRBV29-1 and TRBJ2-7; 7 bases agree with TRBD1. V was clipped by 8 bases and J by 8 bases; unmatched bases: 15. Germline assignment: CDR1 SQVTM and CDR2 ANQGSEA. The CDR3 totals 13 residues. The CDR3 sequence is CSFEEGASHKQYF. The CDR3, as DNA: TGCAGCTTCGAAGAGGGGGCGAGTCACAAGCAGTACTTC.

On this clonotype: A junction end diverges from the germline sequence, so it may reflect a read error. The V call is TRBV28, the J call TRBJ2-7; TRBD1 or TRBD2 may be the D gene (5 bases each). This CDR3 has 15 residues. Germline V gene data show CDR1 as MDHEN and CDR2 as SYDVKM. CDR3 sequence: CASSSTGTGSYEQYF. The CDR3 region has the DNA TGTGCTAGCAGCTCAACCGGGACCGGTTCCTACGAGCAGTACTTC.

With respect to this clonotype: A junction end diverges from the germline sequence, so it may reflect a read error. The rearrangement uses TRBV28 and TRBJ2-7; D possibly corresponds to TRBD2 (6 bases). Germline V gives CDR1 MDHEN, CDR2 SYDVKM. The CDR3 runs 11 residues. Here the CDR3 reads CTSCLREEQYF. The CDR3 DNA follows: TGTACCAGCTGTCTCCGGGAGGAGCAGTACTTC.

In the case of this clonotype: The junction shows a germline mismatch at one end, possibly a read error. The chain is built from TRBV5-1 and TRBJ2-3, with D perhaps TRBD2 (6 bases). The CDR3 totals 15 residues. Per the germline V gene, CDR1 is SGHRS and CDR2 is YFSETQ. The CDR3 loop reads CPSSGYISSTDTQYF. The CDR3 coding sequence is TGCCCCAGCAGCGGGTACATCTCTAGCACAGATACGCAGTATTTT.

This clonotype appeared many times. A read error may be the cause here, since a much bigger clone is one base away. The chain uses TRBV5-4 and TRBJ2-1; D is uncertain. The length of the CDR3 is 15 residues. The germline V gene encodes CDR1 SGHNT and CDR2 YYREEE (reference sequence). CDR3 loop: CANSLGGPARDEQFF. The CDR3 DNA reads as TGTGCCAACAGCTTGGGCGGACCGGCTCGGGATGAGCAGTTCTTC.

About this clonotype: The CDR3 does not close with the conserved phenylalanine or tryptophan, likely indicating a read error. As DNA, the CDR3 is TGCAGCGCCATGTCATCTGGGACCGGCACTCCCTACGAGCAGTACCCC. As protein: CSAMSSGTGTPYEQYP. This chain joins TRBV29-1 and TRBJ2-7; D may match TRBD1 or TRBD2 (5 bases each). V gave up 7 bases and J gave up 2 bases, with 24 bases separating them. From germline, CDR1 is SQVTM and CDR2 ANQGSEA. The CDR3 loop spans 16 amino acids.

The genes are TRBV11-2 and TRBJ2-7; unclear D gene. V dropped 5 bases and J dropped 0 bases, with 11 bases sitting between them. CDR3 length equals 14 residues. CDR1 and CDR2 from the germline V gene are SGHAT and FQNNGV. CDR3 DNA sequence: TGTGCCAGCAGCCCTAACCGAAACTCCTACGAGCAGTACTTC. Its translation: CASSPNRNSYEQYF.